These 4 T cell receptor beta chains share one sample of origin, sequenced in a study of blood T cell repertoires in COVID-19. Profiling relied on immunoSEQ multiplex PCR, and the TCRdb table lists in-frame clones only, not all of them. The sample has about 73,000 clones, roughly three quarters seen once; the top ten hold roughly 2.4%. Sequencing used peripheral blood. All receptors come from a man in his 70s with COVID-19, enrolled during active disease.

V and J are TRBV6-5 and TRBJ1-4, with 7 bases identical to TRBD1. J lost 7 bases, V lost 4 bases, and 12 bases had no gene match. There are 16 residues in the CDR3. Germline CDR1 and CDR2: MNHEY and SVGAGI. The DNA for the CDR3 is TGTGCCAGCAGTTCCGACCTTACAGGGGTTGGTGAAAAACTGTTTTTT. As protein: CASSSDLTGVGEKLFF.

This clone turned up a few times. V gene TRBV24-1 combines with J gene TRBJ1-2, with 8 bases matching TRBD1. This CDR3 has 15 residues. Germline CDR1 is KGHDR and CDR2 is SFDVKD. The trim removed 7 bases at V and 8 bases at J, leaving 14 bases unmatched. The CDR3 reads CATSTLRTGSLGYTF. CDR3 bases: TGTGCCACCAGCACCCTTCGGACAGGGTCTTTGGGCTACACCTTC.

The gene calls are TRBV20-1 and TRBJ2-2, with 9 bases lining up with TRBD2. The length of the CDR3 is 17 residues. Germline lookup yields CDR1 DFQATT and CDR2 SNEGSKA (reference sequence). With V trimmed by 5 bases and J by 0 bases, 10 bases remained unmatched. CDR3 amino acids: CSAGGASGNPNTGELFF. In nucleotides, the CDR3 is TGCAGTGCTGGTGGTGCTAGCGGGAACCCGAACACCGGGGAGCTGTTTTTT.

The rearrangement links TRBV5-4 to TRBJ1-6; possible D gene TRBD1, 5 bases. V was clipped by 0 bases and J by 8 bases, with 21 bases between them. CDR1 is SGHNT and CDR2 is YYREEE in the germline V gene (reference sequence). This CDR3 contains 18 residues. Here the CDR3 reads CASSLAIGRLTGDSPLHF. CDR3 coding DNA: TGTGCCAGCAGCTTGGCCATCGGCCGCCTCACGGGGGATTCACCCCTCCACTTT.